This T cell receptor beta chain was recovered during a study of blood T cells in healthy people across ages (dated by TCRdb to between 2014 and 2017). At the level of the whole study: In model experiments, roughly one uniquely barcoded TCR beta cDNA molecule per two T cells was captured by template switching. The donors were split into four age groups: young (average around 15 years), middle-aged (around 40), aged (roughly 68) and long-lived (approximately 80). Age-related changes in TCR beta repertoire diversity were measured in the study by deep sequencing normalized with unique cDNA molecular identifiers. Two additional independent replicas of 1 million unique cDNA reads from the same blood draw were analyzed for two donors (one aged 18 to 30 and one aged 80 or older).

The donors were roughly 39 Caucasian individuals from Russia, aged roughly 6 to 90 years, who were systemically healthy. Each donor gave approximately 9.3 milliliters of peripheral blood, collected into EDTA-treated Vacutainer tubes. Ficoll-Paque density-gradient centrifugation was used to isolate PBMCs, with at least 7 million obtained per sample. Total RNA, at least 6 micrograms per sample, was extracted from PBMCs with Trizol reagent. For every donor, flow cytometry on a PBMC aliquot measured the percentage of naive CD45RAhigh/CD27high T cells. On this clonotype itself: Its antigen target is currently unknown. No much larger clone is present one base from it, and per-base qualities are unavailable.

Paper-wide results and their limitations: Observed TCR beta diversity per million T cells fell roughly linearly with age, and a significant reduction was already apparent by age roughly 40. Observed TCR beta diversity correlated strongly with the percentage of naive T cells measured by flow cytometry. Total diversity estimates from one million sequenced T cells were considered lower bounds and underestimates. The long-lived group showed more naive CD4+ T cells, fewer expanded clones and increased TCR diversity than the aged group, suggesting age selection. Conclusive comparison of naive and antigen-experienced compartments was prevented by the profiling of bulk unsorted PBMCs. Because donor CMV infection status was unknown, age-related changes in expanded clonotypes were potentially confounded.

The library came from 5' RACE. Sequencing was carried out with an Illumina HiSeq 2500. A second PCR of 7 to 11 cycles was run with a J-beta primer mix and a sample-barcoded 5' primer. A template-switch 5' adaptor carrying 12 random nucleotides introduced a unique molecular identifier onto each TCR beta cDNA molecule. Each sample yielded at least 2.5 million CDR3-containing paired-end reads. All of the RNA was converted into first-strand cDNA using the Mint cDNA synthesis kit, with a TRBC-specific oligonucleotide serving as the primer. After uracil-DNA glycosylase treatment, a first 18-cycle PCR used universal primers M1SS and BC2_uni_R on all cDNA. As for the original processing: Normalization of each sample was performed by random selection of 1 million high-quality reads, each carrying a distinct molecular identifier. Reads with shared molecular identifiers were discarded instead of being binned into consensus sequences. MiTCR, run with a Q25 quality threshold and the strictest error-elimination algorithm, handled CDR3 identification, clonotype clustering and error correction. A nonparametric unseen species model using Euler transformation provided a lower-bound estimate of total TCR beta diversity. TCRdb's own reprocessing of the public reads used fastp at Q25 and MiXCR and kept productive beta chains. Rows merge per CDR3 protein into single entries with the most common DNA and genes. TCRdb, rather than the study authors, made the V and J calls. The table for this sample lists 780,000 or so distinct CDR3 sequences; around 25% of them were counted only once. The ten largest account for approximately 3.7% of the sample.

CDR3 length: 15 amino acids, cysteine to phenylalanine. The retained sequence is limited to the CDR3, 45 bases, with the frame set at the first base. V drops 0 bases and J drops 2 bases, leaving 11 bases in between. CDR1 and CDR2 (SGDLS, YYNGEE) derive from the germline V gene. The sample also formed part of further work on T cells of mothers and their children. The second publication reports: Nine systemically healthy Caucasian individuals, comprising three mothers and their six children, were included as donors. cDNA synthesis used all of the extracted RNA, with around 1.5 ug of RNA in each 15 ul reaction. In the second PCR, sample barcodes and 2-4 random nucleotides were introduced via the M1S primer. Over 8 million TCR beta CDR3 reads were obtained for each mother, and about 3 million reads were obtained for each child. Thymic selection shapes the output of TCR recombination in a similar way in related and unrelated pairs, and inherited differences have a minor effect. Normalized repertoire overlap in related mother-child pairs was always slightly higher than in unrelated mother-child pairs, but the difference was never significant. With a sensitivity of 90 to 100 clones per million clonotypes, no persistent microchimeric T cell clones were detected. To look for features that set related mother-child pairs apart from unrelated individuals, the researchers ran deep NGS to compare the TCR beta repertoires of mothers and children. Mothers averaged about 40 +/- 4 years of age and children averaged about 10 +/- 4 years. After adapter ligation was performed with NEBNext reagents, the libraries were sequenced on an Illumina HiSeq 2000 with 100+100 nt paired-end reads. Mother and child libraries were prepared a month apart and sequenced in separate runs to prevent cross-contamination. Between roughly 500,000 and 2,100,000 distinct TCR beta clonotypes were identified per donor. Naive TCR beta clonotypes were estimated from low-frequency clonotypes matched to each donor's FACS-determined naive share, without sorting.

This sequence was found in a boy younger than 18 in good health. Sequenced input: blood. The V gene is TRBV9 and the J gene is TRBJ1-1; the D gene is perhaps TRBD1, on 6 matching bases. The DNA sequence is given as TGTGCCAGCAGCGTAGTAGGGGGGACAAACACTGAAGCTTTCTTT. Translated, this is CASSVVGGTNTEAFF.